This T cell receptor beta chain was observed in a study of shared clonotypes between healthy human individuals. Study-level results: The authors sampled blood alone, and tissue repertoires likely differ. Sequencing depth was expected to affect clonotype sharing among donors.

The CDR3 contains 16 residues. Trimming took 3 bases from V and 7 from J, leaving 25 bases between them. The germline CDR1 and CDR2 sequences are GTSNPN and SVGIG (reference sequence). The repertoire was sequenced with immunoSEQ multiplex PCR; TCRdb's copy has only in-frame clones and lacks some. The profile shows 1.6 million or so clones, approximately 98.5% of them singletons. The study enrolled healthy HIV-negative adults without recent acute infections or vaccinations as donors. Partitioning of CD4+ cells yielded a CD45RA+ naive subset and a CD45RA-negative memory subset. With respect to this clone: Its antigen is unidentified.

Sequencing was done on a sample of naive CD4+ T cells sorted from blood. Subset described: CD45RA+ positively selected. This chain connects TRBV30 to TRBJ2-7; D is possibly TRBD2 (7 bases). The sequence came from a man aged 30 to 39 in good health. The CDR3 sequence: CAWRFSGTTVRREQYF. The CDR3 bases are TGTGCCTGGAGATTCAGCGGGACAACCGTACGGAGGGAGCAGTACTTC.